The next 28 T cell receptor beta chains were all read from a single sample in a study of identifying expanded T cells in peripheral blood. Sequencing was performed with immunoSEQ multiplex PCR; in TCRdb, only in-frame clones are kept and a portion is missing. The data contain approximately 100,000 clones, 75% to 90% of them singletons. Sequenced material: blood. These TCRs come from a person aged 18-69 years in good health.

The CDR3 is CAISERVDSPLHF. CDR3 sequence (DNA): TGTGCCATCAGTGAGAGAGTGGACTCACCCCTCCACTTT. The genes are TRBV10-3 and TRBJ1-6; D is unclear. The V and J ends lost 2 bases and 10 bases respectively, with 9 bases between them. Germline CDR1 reads ENHRY; CDR2 reads SYGVKD. This CDR3 spans 13 amino acids.

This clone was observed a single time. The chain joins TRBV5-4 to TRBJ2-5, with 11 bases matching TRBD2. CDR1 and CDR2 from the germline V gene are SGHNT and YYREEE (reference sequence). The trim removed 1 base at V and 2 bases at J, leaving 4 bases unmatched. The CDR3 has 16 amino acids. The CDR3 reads CASSLTSGGAQETQYF. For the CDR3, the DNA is TGTGCCAGCAGCTTGACTAGCGGGGGAGCTCAAGAGACCCAGTACTTC. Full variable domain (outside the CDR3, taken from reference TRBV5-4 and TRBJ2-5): ETGVTQSPTHLIKTRGQQVTLRCSSQSGHNTVSWYQQALGQGPQFIFQYYREEENGRGNFPPRFSGLQFPNYSSELNVNALELDDSALYLCASSLTSGGAQETQYFGPGTRLLVL.

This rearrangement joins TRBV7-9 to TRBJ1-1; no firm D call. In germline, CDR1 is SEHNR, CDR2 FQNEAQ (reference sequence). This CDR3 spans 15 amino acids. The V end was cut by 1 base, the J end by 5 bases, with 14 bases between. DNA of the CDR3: TGTGCCAGCAGCTTAGTGCGGGCCAGGAGGACTGAAGCTTTCTTT. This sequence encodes CASSLVRARRTEAFF.

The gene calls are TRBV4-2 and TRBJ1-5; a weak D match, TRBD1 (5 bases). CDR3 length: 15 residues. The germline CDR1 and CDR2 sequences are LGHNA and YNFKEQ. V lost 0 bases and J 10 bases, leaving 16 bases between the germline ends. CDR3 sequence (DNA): TGTGCCAGCAGCCAAGATCGAGGGGAAGTGGGTCCCCAGCATTTT. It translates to CASSQDRGEVGPQHF.

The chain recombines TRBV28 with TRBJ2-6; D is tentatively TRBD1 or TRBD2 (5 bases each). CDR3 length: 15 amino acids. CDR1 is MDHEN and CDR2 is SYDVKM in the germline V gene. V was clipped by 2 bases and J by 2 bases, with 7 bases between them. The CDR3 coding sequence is TGTGCCAGCAGTTTACGGGGCGCTGGGGCCAACGTCCTGACTTTC. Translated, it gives CASSLRGAGANVLTF.

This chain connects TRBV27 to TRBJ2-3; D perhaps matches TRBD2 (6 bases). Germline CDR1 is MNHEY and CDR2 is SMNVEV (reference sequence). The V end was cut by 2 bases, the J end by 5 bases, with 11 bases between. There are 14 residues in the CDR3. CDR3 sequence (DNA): TGTGCCAGCAGTTTACTCCGGAGGGAAGATACGCAGTATTTT. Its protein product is CASSLLRREDTQYF.

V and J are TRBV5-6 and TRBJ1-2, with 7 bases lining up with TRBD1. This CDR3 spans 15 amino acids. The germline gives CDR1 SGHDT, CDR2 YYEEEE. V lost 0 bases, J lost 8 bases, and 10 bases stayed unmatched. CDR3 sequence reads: CASSLGDPTGQGYTF. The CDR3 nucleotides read TGTGCCAGCAGCTTGGGGGACCCGACAGGGCAAGGCTACACCTTC.

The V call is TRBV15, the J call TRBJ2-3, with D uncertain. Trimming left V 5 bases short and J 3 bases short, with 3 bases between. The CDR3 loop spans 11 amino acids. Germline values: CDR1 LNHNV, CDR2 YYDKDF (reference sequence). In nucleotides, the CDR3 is TGTGCCACCAGCGTTACAGATACGCAGTATTTT. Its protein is CATSVTDTQYF.

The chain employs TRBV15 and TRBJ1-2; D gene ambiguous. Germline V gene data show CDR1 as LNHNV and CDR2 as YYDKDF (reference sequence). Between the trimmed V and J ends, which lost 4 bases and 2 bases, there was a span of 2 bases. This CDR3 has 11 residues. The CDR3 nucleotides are TGTGCCACCAGCACAAACTATGGCTACACCTTC. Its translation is CATSTNYGYTF.

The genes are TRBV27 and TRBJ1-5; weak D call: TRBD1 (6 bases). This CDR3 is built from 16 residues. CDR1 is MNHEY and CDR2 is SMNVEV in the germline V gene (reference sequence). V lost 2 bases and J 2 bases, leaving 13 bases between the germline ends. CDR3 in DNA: TGTGCCAGCAGTTTAAACGGGGGGCTGGGCAATCAGCCCCAGCATTTT. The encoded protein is CASSLNGGLGNQPQHF.

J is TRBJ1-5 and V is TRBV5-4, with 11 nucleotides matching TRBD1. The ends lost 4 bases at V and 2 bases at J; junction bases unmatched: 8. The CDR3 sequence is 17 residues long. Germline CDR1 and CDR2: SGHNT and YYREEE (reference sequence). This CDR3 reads CASSPGQGGGGNQPQHF. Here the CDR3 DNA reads TGTGCCAGCAGCCCGGGACAGGGGGGAGGCGGCAATCAGCCCCAGCATTTT.

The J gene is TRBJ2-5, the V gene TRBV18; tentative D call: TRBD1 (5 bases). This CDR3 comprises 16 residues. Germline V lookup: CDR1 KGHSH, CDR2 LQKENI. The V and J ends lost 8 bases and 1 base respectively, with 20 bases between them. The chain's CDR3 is CASHSETVLTQETQYF. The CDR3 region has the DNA TGTGCCAGCCATTCCGAGACAGTCTTGACCCAAGAGACCCAGTACTTC.

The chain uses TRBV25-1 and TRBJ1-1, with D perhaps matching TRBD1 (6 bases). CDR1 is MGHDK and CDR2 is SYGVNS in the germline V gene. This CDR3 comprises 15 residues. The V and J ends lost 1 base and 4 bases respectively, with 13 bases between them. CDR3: CASSESAGDITEAFF. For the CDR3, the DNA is TGTGCCAGCAGTGAATCTGCGGGGGACATCACTGAAGCTTTCTTT. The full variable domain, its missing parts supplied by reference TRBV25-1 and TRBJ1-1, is EADIYQTPRYLVIGTGKKITLECSQTMGHDKMYWYQQDPGMELHLIHYSYGVNSTEKGDLSSESTVSRIRTEHFPLTLESARPSHTSQYLCASSESAGDITEAFFGQGTRLTVV.

The chain's CDR3 is CASRSTIRGNYEQYF. The CDR3 coding sequence is TGTGCCAGCAGATCTACGATAAGGGGCAACTACGAGCAGTACTTC. The chain has TRBV27 and TRBJ2-7, with D perhaps matching TRBD1 (5 bases). CDR1 is MNHEY, CDR2 SMNVEV, per germline (reference sequence). The CDR3 sequence is 15 residues long. Trimming shortened V by 6 bases and J by 3 bases, and 18 bases separated the two germline ends.

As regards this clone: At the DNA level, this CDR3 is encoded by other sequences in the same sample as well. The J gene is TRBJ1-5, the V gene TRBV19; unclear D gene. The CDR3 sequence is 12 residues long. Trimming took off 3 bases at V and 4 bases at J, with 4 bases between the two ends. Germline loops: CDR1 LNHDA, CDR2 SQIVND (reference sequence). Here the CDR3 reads CASSIGNQPQHF. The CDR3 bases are TGTGCCAGTAGTATCGGTAATCAGCCCCAGCATTTT.

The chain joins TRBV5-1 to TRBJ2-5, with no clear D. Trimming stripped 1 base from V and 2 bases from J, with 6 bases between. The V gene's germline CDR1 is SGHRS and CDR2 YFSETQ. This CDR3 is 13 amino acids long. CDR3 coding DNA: TGCGCCAGCAGCTTGATTCCGCAAGAGACCCAGTACTTC. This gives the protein CASSLIPQETQYF.

CDR3 sequence (DNA): TGTGCCAGCAGTTACGGGGGGGACCCCTACGAGCAGTACTTC. It translates to CASSYGGDPYEQYF. The rearrangement joins TRBV6-6 to TRBJ2-7, with 7 bases that match TRBD2. The V gene end was trimmed by 2 bases and the J gene end by 2 bases; junction bases not matched to a gene: 3. The CDR3 is made up of 14 amino acids. Germline-derived CDR1 and CDR2 are MNHNY and SVGAGI (reference sequence).

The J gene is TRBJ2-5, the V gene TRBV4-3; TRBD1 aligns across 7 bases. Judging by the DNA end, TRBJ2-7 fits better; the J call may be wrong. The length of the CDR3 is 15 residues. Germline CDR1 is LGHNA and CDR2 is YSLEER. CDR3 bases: TGCGCCAGCAGCCGGGGACAGAATCAACCCTACGAGCAGTACTTC. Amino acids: CASSRGQNQPYEQYF.

CDR3 region: CASSLVRGPDTQYF. The CDR3 region has the DNA TGTGCCAGCAGCTTAGTCAGGGGCCCAGATACGCAGTATTTT. The J gene is TRBJ2-3, the V gene TRBV7-2; tentatively, D is TRBD1 (6 bases). This CDR3 has 14 amino acids. The V gene lost 1 base and the J gene lost 4 bases, with 9 bases spanning the gap. Germline CDR1 and CDR2: SGHTA and FQGNSA.

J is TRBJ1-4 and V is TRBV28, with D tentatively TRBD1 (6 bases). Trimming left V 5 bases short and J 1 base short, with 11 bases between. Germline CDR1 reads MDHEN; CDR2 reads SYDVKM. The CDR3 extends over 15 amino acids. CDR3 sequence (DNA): TGTGCCAGCAGTACTTACAGGGTAACTAATGAAAAACTGTTTTTT. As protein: CASSTYRVTNEKLFF.

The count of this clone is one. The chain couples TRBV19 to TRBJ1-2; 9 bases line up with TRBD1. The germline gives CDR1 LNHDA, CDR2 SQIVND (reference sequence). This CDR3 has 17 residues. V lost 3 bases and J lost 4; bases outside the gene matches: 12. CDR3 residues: CASSIQGQGTTSYGYTF. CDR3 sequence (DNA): TGTGCCAGTAGTATCCAGGGACAGGGTACTACCAGCTATGGCTACACCTTC. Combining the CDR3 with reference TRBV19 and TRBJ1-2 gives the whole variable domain DGGITQSPKYLFRKEGQNVTLSCEQNLNHDAMYWYRQDPGQGLRLIYYSQIVNDFQKGDIAEGYSVSREKKESFPLTVTSAQKNPTAFYLCASSIQGQGTTSYGYTFGSGTRLTVV.

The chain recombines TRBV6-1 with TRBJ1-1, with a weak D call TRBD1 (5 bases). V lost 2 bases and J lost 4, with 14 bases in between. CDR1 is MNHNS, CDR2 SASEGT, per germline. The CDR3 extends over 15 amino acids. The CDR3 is CASSERPRGATEAFF. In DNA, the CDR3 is TGTGCCAGCAGTGAAAGGCCGCGGGGCGCCACTGAAGCTTTCTTT.

CDR3 amino acids: CASSLALDEQYF. CDR3 bases: TGTGCCAGCAGCTTGGCCTTGGACGAGCAGTACTTC. The chain combines TRBV5-6 with TRBJ2-7; D gene uncertain. The CDR3 totals 12 residues. The V end was cut by 0 bases, the J end by 5 bases, with 6 bases between. Germline V lookup: CDR1 SGHDT, CDR2 YYEEEE.

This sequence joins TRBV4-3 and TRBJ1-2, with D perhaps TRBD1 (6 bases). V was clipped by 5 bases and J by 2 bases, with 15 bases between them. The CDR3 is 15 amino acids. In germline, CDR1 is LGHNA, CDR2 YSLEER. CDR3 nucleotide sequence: TGCGCCAGCAGCGCCCAATCTGGACAGAACTATGGCTACACCTTC. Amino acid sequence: CASSAQSGQNYGYTF.

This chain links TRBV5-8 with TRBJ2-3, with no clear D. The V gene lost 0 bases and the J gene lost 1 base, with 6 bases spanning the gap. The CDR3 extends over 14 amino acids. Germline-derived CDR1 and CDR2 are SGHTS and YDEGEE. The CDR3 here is CASSLEGRTDTQYF. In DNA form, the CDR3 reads TGTGCCAGCAGCTTGGAGGGCCGCACAGATACGCAGTATTTT.

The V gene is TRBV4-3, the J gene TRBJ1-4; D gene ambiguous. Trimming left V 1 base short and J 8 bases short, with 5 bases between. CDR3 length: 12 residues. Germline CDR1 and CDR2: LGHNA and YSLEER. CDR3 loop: CASSQAKEKLFF. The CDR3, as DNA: TGCGCCAGCAGCCAAGCCAAAGAAAAACTGTTTTTT.

CDR3 protein: CASSTRDPDSNSPLHF. The CDR3 DNA sequence: TGTGCCAGCAGCACCCGGGACCCAGACAGTAATTCACCCCTCCACTTT. This chain uses TRBV21-1 with TRBJ1-6. TRBV21-1 is recorded as a pseudogene. The CDR3 spans 16 residues.

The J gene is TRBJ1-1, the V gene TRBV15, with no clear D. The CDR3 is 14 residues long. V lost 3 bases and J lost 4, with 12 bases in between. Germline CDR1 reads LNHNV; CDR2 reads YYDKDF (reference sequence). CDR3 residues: CATSRRAIGTEAFF. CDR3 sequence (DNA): TGTGCCACCAGCAGGCGGGCCATTGGCACTGAAGCTTTCTTT.